Each of the 30 T cell receptor beta chains below was sequenced from the same sample in a study of cytomegalovirus exposure and HLA in healthy donors. PCR used 60 Vbeta primers and 13 Jbeta primers. Sequenced by immunoSEQ multiplex PCR; TCRdb stores in-frame clones only, minus some. This table holds about 45,000 clones, 55% to 75% found once. The sample consisted of PBMCs. All receptors come from a young woman in good health and CMV-seronegative.

This sequence joins TRBV4-2 and TRBJ2-2; possible D gene TRBD2, 5 bases. Trimming shortened V by 4 bases and J by 4 bases, and 13 bases separated the two germline ends. The CDR3 covers 15 residues. The germline V gene encodes CDR1 LGHNA and CDR2 YNFKEQ. The CDR3, as DNA: TGTGCCAGCAGCCGGCTTACTAGAGCCACCGGGGAGCTGTTTTTT. Protein: CASSRLTRATGELFF.

The J gene is TRBJ1-4, the V gene TRBV30; 9 positions match TRBD1. The CDR3 runs to 15 residues. Germline lookup yields CDR1 GTSNPN and CDR2 SVGIG (reference sequence). The V and J ends lost 2 bases and 5 bases, in that order; junction bases with no gene match: 6. CDR3 sequence (DNA): TGTGCCTGGAGTCTAGATGGGACAGGGAATGAAAAACTGTTTTTT. It yields the protein CAWSLDGTGNEKLFF.

The table lists this clone with a count of one. The rearrangement joins TRBV15 to TRBJ2-7; possibly TRBD2 for D (5 bases). Trimming left V 0 bases short and J 3 bases short, with 12 bases between. The CDR3 sequence is 15 residues long. Germline CDR1 is LNHNV and CDR2 is YYDKDF (reference sequence). CDR3 in DNA: TGTGCCACCAGCAGAGAGGGAGCGGAAAGCTACGAGCAGTACTTC. This gives the protein CATSREGAESYEQYF.

The J gene is TRBJ2-5, the V gene TRBV6-1; 13 bases are shared with TRBD2. The J call is in doubt because the DNA end fits TRBJ2-7 better. CDR1 MNHNS and CDR2 SASEGT come from the germline V gene. The CDR3 spans 15 residues. The CDR3 region has the DNA TGTGCCAGCAGCGAAACTAGCGGGGGGGCCTACGAGCAGTACTTC. Protein sequence: CASSETSGGAYEQYF.

The chain joins TRBV5-1 to TRBJ2-1; maybe TRBD2 (5 bases). The CDR3 loop spans 11 amino acids. Germline CDR1 reads SGHRS; CDR2 reads YFSETQ. Trimming removed 5 bases from V and 6 bases from J, with 6 bases in between. CDR3 nucleotides: TGCGCCAGCAGGGAGGCCAATGAGCAGTTCTTC. It translates to CASREANEQFF.

The chain uses TRBV2 and TRBJ1-3, with a tentative D call TRBD1 (6 bases). V was cut by 8 bases and J by 1 base, with 18 bases left in between. CDR1 and CDR2 from the germline V gene are SNHLY and FYNNEI. This CDR3 is 16 amino acids long. The CDR3 spells CASSTSGGGSGNTIYF. As DNA, the CDR3 is TGTGCCAGCTCAACATCGGGAGGGGGATCTGGAAACACCATATATTTT.

The V call is TRBV4-2, the J call TRBJ1-1; no reliable D call. Trimming stripped 0 bases from V and 2 bases from J, with 10 bases between. CDR1 is LGHNA, CDR2 YNFKEQ, per germline. This CDR3 contains 15 residues. CDR3 residues: CASSQEKNGNTEAFF. For the CDR3, the DNA is TGTGCCAGCAGCCAAGAAAAGAACGGTAACACTGAAGCTTTCTTT.

The chain employs TRBV5-1 and TRBJ1-4; TRBD1 matches at 9 bases. This CDR3 comprises 17 residues. The germline gives CDR1 SGHRS, CDR2 YFSETQ. With V trimmed by 4 bases and J by 8 bases, 15 bases remained unmatched. The CDR3 spells CASSHPGTGRGREKLFF. DNA of the CDR3: TGCGCCAGCAGCCACCCCGGGACAGGGCGAGGTCGGGAAAAACTGTTTTTT.

The V and J genes are TRBV18 and TRBJ2-5; 8 nucleotides align to TRBD2. Trimming removed 6 bases from V and 5 bases from J; junction bases left unmatched: 5. The CDR3 spans 13 residues. Germline V gene lookup returns CDR1 KGHSH and CDR2 LQKENI. Here the CDR3 reads CASSRGGAETQYF. CDR3 sequence (DNA): TGTGCCAGCTCCCGGGGGGGGGCCGAGACCCAGTACTTC. Complete variable domain (other parts from reference TRBV18 and TRBJ2-5): NAGVMQNPRHLVRRRGQEARLRCSPMKGHSHVYWYRQLPEEGLKFMVYLQKENIIDESGMPKERFSAEFPKEGPSILRIQQVVRGDSAAYFCASSRGGAETQYFGPGTRLLVL.

The chain couples TRBV5-4 to TRBJ2-1, with unresolved D. V lost 3 bases, J lost 0 bases, and 10 bases lay in between. CDR1 and CDR2 (germline): SGHNT, YYREEE (reference sequence). There are 15 residues in the CDR3. The CDR3 reads CASSSRGSSYNEQFF. CDR3 nucleotides: TGTGCCAGCAGCTCCCGCGGATCCTCCTACAATGAGCAGTTCTTC.

This chain uses TRBV30 with TRBJ1-5; perhaps TRBD1 as D (6 bases). This CDR3 spans 13 amino acids. Looked up from germline, CDR1 is GTSNPN and CDR2 is SVGIG (reference sequence). V lost 3 bases, J lost 4 bases, and 10 bases lay in between. The CDR3 DNA reads TGTGCCTGGAGCCGACAGGTAAATCAGCCCCAGCATTTT. It specifies CAWSRQVNQPQHF.

The genes are TRBV5-4 and TRBJ1-4, with 8 bases identical to TRBD1. The V gene's germline CDR1 is SGHNT and CDR2 YYREEE (reference sequence). With 4 bases clipped from V and 3 bases from J, the junction kept 5 bases outside the gene matches. The CDR3 extends over 15 amino acids. For the CDR3, the DNA is TGTGCCAGCAGCCTGGGGGGACAGGCTAATGAAAAACTGTTTTTT. Its translation: CASSLGGQANEKLFF.

The chain recombines TRBV7-9 with TRBJ2-5; a possible D gene is TRBD1 (7 bases). Trimming took off 5 bases at V and 5 bases at J, with 15 bases between the two ends. The germline V gene encodes CDR1 SEHNR and CDR2 FQNEAQ (reference sequence). CDR3 length: 14 amino acids. The CDR3 DNA reads TGTGCCAGCAGCCCCTTGACAGGGAGGGAGACCCAGTACTTC. It specifies CASSPLTGRETQYF.

A few counts support this clone. CDR3 bases: TGCGCCAGCAGCTTGGACAGCTCCTATAATTCACCCCTCCACTTT. Translating gives CASSLDSSYNSPLHF. V is TRBV5-1 and J is TRBJ1-6, with D unclear. This CDR3 comprises 15 residues. Trimming left V 0 bases short and J 0 bases short, with 4 bases between. CDR1 and CDR2 (germline): SGHRS, YFSETQ.

The chain employs TRBV30 and TRBJ2-5; 7 nucleotides match TRBD2. CDR1 and CDR2 from the germline V gene are GTSNPN and SVGIG (reference sequence). V dropped 3 bases and J dropped 5; count of bases not matched to a gene: 9. This CDR3 contains 14 residues. The DNA of the CDR3 is TGTGCCTGGAGCCTGCTTAGCGGGTTCGAGACCCAGTACTTC. Protein product: CAWSLLSGFETQYF.

This clone occurred a few times. J is TRBJ1-1 and V is TRBV29-1; 8 positions match TRBD1. The germline CDR1 and CDR2 sequences are SQVTM and ANQGSEA. The CDR3 runs 15 residues. Germline trimming cut 5 bases from V and 4 bases from J; bases unmatched to any gene: 12. CDR3 loop: CSVRPLGQGTTEAFF. The CDR3 DNA is TGCAGCGTTCGACCCCTAGGACAGGGCACCACTGAAGCTTTCTTT.

V and J are TRBV5-1 and TRBJ2-1; 8 bases map to TRBD2. CDR3 length: 15 residues. Unmatched junction bases numbered 7, after V lost 5 bases and J lost 3 bases. The germline CDR1 and CDR2 sequences are SGHRS and YFSETQ. The CDR3 coding sequence is TGCGCCAGCAGGTTGACTAGCGAGAACTACAATGAGCAGTTCTTC. As protein: CASRLTSENYNEQFF.

The chain employs TRBV5-6 and TRBJ1-2, with D hard to call. Germline loops: CDR1 SGHDT, CDR2 YYEEEE. Between the trimmed V and J ends, which lost 0 bases and 8 bases, there was a span of 8 bases. CDR3 size: 12 residues. CDR3 sequence: CASSLEEEGYTF. The CDR3 DNA is TGTGCCAGCAGCTTGGAGGAGGAGGGCTACACCTTC. Looking up the rest from reference TRBV5-6 and TRBJ1-2 gives the full variable domain: DAGVTQSPTHLIKTRGQQVTLRCSPKSGHDTVSWYQQALGQGPQFIFQYYEEEERQRGNFPDRFSGHQFPNYSSELNVNALLLGDSALYLCASSLEEEGYTFGSGTRLTVV.

In DNA form, the CDR3 reads TGCAGCGTTGGGGCACAGGGAGACAAAAACATTCAGTACTTC. Its protein is CSVGAQGDKNIQYF. The chain is built from TRBV29-1 and TRBJ2-4; D is possibly TRBD1 (6 bases). The germline CDR1 and CDR2 sequences are SQVTM and ANQGSEA. V lost 4 bases and J lost 3, with 13 bases in between. The CDR3 is 14 amino acids.

This clone has only one observation. The rearrangement uses TRBV7-2 and TRBJ2-5, with 13 bases that match TRBD2. CDR1 is SGHTA and CDR2 is FQGNSA in the germline V gene. The V segment lost 5 bases and the J segment 5 bases; nucleotides outside the gene matches: 5. This CDR3 comprises 15 residues. CDR3 residues: CASSRTSGSGETQYF. Here the CDR3 DNA reads TGTGCCAGCAGCCGGACTAGCGGGAGTGGCGAGACCCAGTACTTC.

This clone came up a few times. The V and J genes are TRBV2 and TRBJ2-1; perhaps TRBD2 as D (6 bases). Between the trimmed V and J ends, which lost 7 bases and 12 bases, there was a span of 19 bases. The germline V gene encodes CDR1 SNHLY and CDR2 FYNNEI. The CDR3 is 13 residues long. The CDR3 spells CASIGLARLGQFF. The CDR3, as DNA: TGTGCCAGCATAGGTCTAGCCAGACTAGGGCAGTTCTTC.

This clone was seen a few times. The chain employs TRBV7-8 and TRBJ2-2, with a weak D call TRBD2 (5 bases). Germline V gene data show CDR1 as SGHVS and CDR2 as FQNEAQ. Deletions cut 4 bases from V and 6 bases from J, with 6 bases between. This CDR3 region has 12 residues. DNA for the CDR3: TGTGCCAGCAGCTCACTAGCCGGGGAGCTGTTTTTT. This encodes CASSSLAGELFF. Full variable domain (missing parts from reference TRBV7-8 and TRBJ2-2): GAGVSQSPRYKVAKRGQDVALRCDPISGHVSLFWYQQALGQGPEFLTYFQNEAQLDKSGLPSDRFFAERPEGSVSTLKIQRTQQEDSAVYLCASSSLAGELFFGEGSRLTVL.

This clone has a single count. This chain connects TRBV5-1 to TRBJ2-5; D uncertain. Between the trimmed V and J ends, which lost 0 bases and 2 bases, there was a span of 8 bases. CDR1 and CDR2 from the germline V gene are SGHRS and YFSETQ. The CDR3 consists of 14 residues. The CDR3, as DNA: TGCGCCAGCAGCTTGGCCTTACAACAAGAGACCCAGTACTTC. Protein product: CASSLALQQETQYF. The complete variable domain, with remaining parts taken from reference TRBV5-1 and TRBJ2-5, reads KAGVTQTPRYLIKTRGQQVTLSCSPISGHRSVSWYQQTPGQGLQFLFEYFSETQRNKGNFPGRFSGRQFSNSRSEMNVSTLELGDSALYLCASSLALQQETQYFGPGTRLLVL.

The V gene is TRBV29-1, the J gene TRBJ1-5; no firm D call. The CDR3 is made up of 13 amino acids. Germline V lookup: CDR1 SQVTM, CDR2 ANQGSEA. Trimming removed 5 bases from V and 6 bases from J, with 14 bases in between. The DNA of the CDR3 is TGCAGCGTTAGCGGAATGGAAAGTCAGCCCCAGCATTTT. It codes for CSVSGMESQPQHF.

The chain joins TRBV2 to TRBJ2-7; 9 nucleotides agree with TRBD2. Germline values: CDR1 SNHLY, CDR2 FYNNEI. V lost 3 bases and J lost 2; bases outside the gene matches: 5. This CDR3 contains 15 residues. The CDR3 loop reads CASSELTSGAYEQYF. In DNA, the CDR3 is TGTGCCAGCAGTGAGCTGACTAGCGGCGCCTACGAGCAGTACTTC.

The chain combines TRBV10-1 with TRBJ2-7; 12 nucleotides match TRBD1. Per germline, CDR1 WNHNN and CDR2 SYGVQD (reference sequence). J was trimmed by 7 bases and V by 7 bases; bases with no gene match: 8. CDR3 length: 14 residues. This CDR3 reads CASNPGQGAREQYF. CDR3 in DNA: TGCGCCAGCAATCCGGGACAGGGGGCTAGGGAGCAGTACTTC.

This clone came up a few times. The rearrangement joins TRBV6-1 to TRBJ2-1; a weak D match, TRBD1 (6 bases). The CDR3 runs to 12 residues. V was cut by 5 bases and J by 10 bases, with 12 bases left in between. Germline V CDR1 and CDR2: MNHNS, SASEGT. CDR3 sequence: CASSSQGKEQFF. In nucleotides, the CDR3 is TGTGCCAGCAGTTCCCAGGGGAAAGAGCAGTTCTTC.

This chain uses TRBV5-4 with TRBJ2-7, with 10 nucleotides matching TRBD2. The CDR3 is made up of 14 amino acids. The J segment lost 3 bases and the V segment lost 2 bases, leaving 2 bases of the junction unmatched. The germline V gene has CDR1 SGHNT and CDR2 YYREEE (reference sequence). The CDR3 DNA reads TGTGCCAGCAGCTTACTAGCGGGAAACTACGAGCAGTACTTC. Translated: CASSLLAGNYEQYF.

In this sample, this clone is medium-sized. The V and J genes are TRBV4-2 and TRBJ1-6, with no clear D. V shed 0 bases and J shed 0 bases, with 12 bases lying between them. The CDR3 has 18 residues. In germline, CDR1 is LGHNA, CDR2 YNFKEQ. The CDR3 DNA is TGTGCCAGCAGCCAAGATCCCCAGGTCAGCTCCTATAATTCACCCCTCCACTTT. Its translation: CASSQDPQVSSYNSPLHF.

The chain has TRBV30 and TRBJ2-7; TRBD2 aligns across 8 bases. V lost 0 bases and J lost 9; bases outside the gene matches: 16. This CDR3 has 16 amino acids. CDR1 and CDR2 from the germline V gene are GTSNPN and SVGIG (reference sequence). CDR3 nucleotide sequence: TGTGCCTGGAGTGTAGATCCAGCGGGAGTTCCTGATGGGCAGTACTTC. It codes for CAWSVDPAGVPDGQYF.